Listed here is a single T cell receptor beta chain. This clonotype was recorded a few times. Which antigen it targets is not known. No base quality values were provided; no much bigger clone lies one nucleotide off. CDR1 and CDR2 (MNHNS, SASEGT) derive from the germline V gene. Trimming leaves V shorter by 4 bases and J shorter by 4 bases, with the junction holding 3 bases beyond the gene matches. From the cysteine up to the phenylalanine, the CDR3 has a length of 14 residues. The entry retains the CDR3 DNA only, 42 bases that are in frame from base 1. This entry belongs to a study. Sequenced using an Illumina MiSeq. Through fastp at Q25 and MiXCR, TCRdb rebuilt clones from the public reads, retaining in-frame beta chains. For every CDR3 protein sequence, its rows merge into one entry that carries the most common genes and DNA. Counted in this sample were approximately 4,200 distinct CDR3 sequences; 8.1% of them appeared once. The biggest ten clones account for about 9% of the sample.

The sequencing sample was made of CD4+ T cells from synovial fluid. Recombination linked TRBV6-1 to TRBJ1-2, with 10 central nucleotides matching TRBD1. This TCR derives from a human donor with rheumatoid arthritis. Here is the DNA: TGTGCCAGCAGTGCCGGGACAGGGGTCTATGGCTACACCTTC. This encodes CASSAGTGVYGYTF.